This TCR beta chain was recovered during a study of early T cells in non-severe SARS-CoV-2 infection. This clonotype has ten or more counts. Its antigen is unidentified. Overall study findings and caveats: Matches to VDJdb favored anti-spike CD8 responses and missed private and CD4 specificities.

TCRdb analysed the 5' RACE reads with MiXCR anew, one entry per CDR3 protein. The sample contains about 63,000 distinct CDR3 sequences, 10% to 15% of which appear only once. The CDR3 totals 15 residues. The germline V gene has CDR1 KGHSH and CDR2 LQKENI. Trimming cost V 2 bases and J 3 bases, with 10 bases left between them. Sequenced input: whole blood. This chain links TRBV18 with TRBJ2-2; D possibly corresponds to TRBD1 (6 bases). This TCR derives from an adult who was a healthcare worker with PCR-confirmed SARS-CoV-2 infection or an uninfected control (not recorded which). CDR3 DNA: TGTGCCAGCTCACCAAGTAGACAGGACACCGGGGAGCTGTTTTTT. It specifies CASSPSRQDTGELFF.